The present entry profiles one T cell receptor beta chain with its context. Antigen unknown. This record belongs to a study of shared clonotypes between healthy human individuals. Libraries were prepared by immunoSEQ multiplex PCR; TCRdb keeps only in-frame clonotypes and omits some of them. The table shows millions of clones, with 85% to 95% occurring only once. V dropped 2 bases and J dropped 1 base, with 8 bases sitting between them. The germline V gene encodes CDR1 SQVTM and CDR2 ANQGSEA. The CDR3 loop spans 13 amino acids. Study results and limitations: Blood alone was sampled, and tissue repertoires likely differ.

The sequence derives from a man aged 18 to 30 in good health. Some clones in this sample may be carry-over from other donors' samples. The rearrangement uses TRBV29-1 and TRBJ1-1, with unresolved D. Sequenced input: naive CD4+ T cells from PBMCs. Subset given: CD45RA+ positively selected. The CDR3 nucleotides read TGCAGCGTTGAACTAACAACGAACACTGAAGCTTTCTTT. Protein product: CSVELTTNTEAFF.